This TCR beta chain was observed in a study of T-cell memory formation after mild COVID-19. Notes on this clonotype: Its antigen is still unknown.

Study results and limitations: Clones from the second wave (peaking day 37) had unconfirmed SARS-CoV-2 specificity.

The CDR3 loop spans 17 amino acids. Germline V CDR1 and CDR2: MNHEY, SVGAGI. V lost 4 bases to trimming and J lost 4 bases; unmatched junction nucleotides: 11. One entry per CDR3 protein, called by TCRdb with MiXCR from the 5' RACE reads. This sample carries around 200,000 distinct CDR3 sequences, 20% to 25% of them seen once, and the ten largest clones take under 30%. Sequencing input: PBMCs or a T cell subset sorted from them (not recorded which). The clonotype comes from an adult woman who had mild COVID-19 (a few samples of this study predate the infection). Cell type and time point are not known. V and J are TRBV6-5 and TRBJ1-2; TRBD1 matches 11 bases. The CDR3 here is CASSFHRDRGGPYGYTF. For the CDR3, the DNA is TGTGCCAGCAGTTTTCACCGGGACAGGGGGGGTCCCTATGGCTACACCTTC.